This entry lists 20 T cell receptor beta chains sequenced from one sample in a study of blood T cell repertoires in COVID-19. Clones were sequenced by immunoSEQ multiplex PCR, and TCRdb holds only the in-frame ones, with some missing. The sample yields roughly 230,000 clones, roughly 84% seen once. Sequencing used PBMCs or T cells enriched from blood (not recorded which). These receptors were taken from a man aged 50 or older who had recovered from COVID-19.

V and J are TRBV27 and TRBJ2-7; TRBD2 agrees at 8 bases. V gave up 5 bases and J gave up 5 bases; unmatched junction bases: 8. The CDR3 has 14 amino acids. Per the germline V gene, CDR1 is MNHEY and CDR2 is SMNVEV (reference sequence). This CDR3 reads CASSLRLARNEQYF. The CDR3 DNA reads TGTGCCAGCAGTCTCCGACTAGCGAGGAACGAGCAGTACTTC.

Concerning this clone itself: The same CDR3 also results from other DNA sequences found in this sample. V gene TRBV28 combines with J gene TRBJ2-1, with D possibly matching TRBD1 (5 bases). Looked up from germline, CDR1 is MDHEN and CDR2 is SYDVKM. Trimming took 3 bases from V and 5 from J, leaving 11 bases between them. The CDR3 consists of 14 residues. CDR3 amino acids: CASSLIGENNEQFF. The DNA for the CDR3 is TGTGCCAGCAGTTTGATAGGGGAAAACAATGAGCAGTTCTTC.

This clone was found a few times. The chain couples TRBV19 to TRBJ1-2; TRBD1 is a possible D gene (5 bases). V lost 9 bases and J lost 5, with 13 bases in between. CDR1 and CDR2 from the germline V gene are LNHDA and SQIVND (reference sequence). The CDR3 has 12 residues. For the CDR3, the DNA is TGTGCCAGCTTAGGGGCTAGGTATGGCTACACCTTC. Its protein product is CASLGARYGYTF.

This sequence joins TRBV7-2 and TRBJ2-1, with 12 bases lining up with TRBD2. The V segment lost 2 bases and the J segment 5 bases; nucleotides outside the gene matches: 13. There are 19 residues in the CDR3. CDR1 and CDR2 from the germline V gene are SGHTA and FQGNSA. The CDR3 protein is CASSLNRLAGGRGHNEQFF. The CDR3 bases are TGTGCCAGCAGCTTAAATCGGCTAGCGGGGGGGCGAGGCCACAATGAGCAGTTCTTC.

The chain recombines TRBV6-2 or TRBV6-3 with TRBJ2-1; D possibly corresponds to TRBD1 (6 bases). The length of the CDR3 is 14 residues. Trimming took 4 bases from V and 12 from J, leaving 19 bases between them. Looked up from germline, CDR1 is MNHEY and CDR2 is SVGEGT. This CDR3 is CASSWTVSKGGQFF. The DNA of the CDR3 is TGTGCCAGCAGTTGGACAGTATCCAAAGGGGGGCAGTTCTTC.

The chain employs TRBV4-3 and TRBJ1-4, with D uncertain. The V gene's germline CDR1 is LGHNA and CDR2 YSLEER. Trimming pared 3 bases from V and 7 bases from J, leaving 9 bases between. The CDR3 length is 13 residues. The chain's CDR3 is CASSQGFGEKLFF. CDR3 DNA sequence: TGCGCCAGCAGCCAGGGCTTTGGTGAAAAACTGTTTTTT.

V is TRBV7-3 and J is TRBJ1-6; a possible D gene is TRBD1 (5 bases). CDR3 size: 15 residues. V gave up 9 bases and J gave up 10 bases, with 22 bases separating them. Germline values: CDR1 SGHTA, CDR2 FQGTGA. CDR3 sequence (DNA): TGTGCCAGTTCGCAAAGGGCGGGACTCGGCTCACCCCTCCACTTT. Protein product: CASSQRAGLGSPLHF.

The chain links TRBV20-1 to TRBJ1-2; TRBD1 might be the D (5 bases). The germline V gene encodes CDR1 DFQATT and CDR2 SNEGSKA (reference sequence). The CDR3 is 14 amino acids. Trimming pared 3 bases from V and 2 bases from J, leaving 13 bases between. The CDR3 DNA follows: TGCAGTGCTAGTGGTTTTGGGGGGAACTATGGCTACACCTTC. Translated, it gives CSASGFGGNYGYTF.

Details on this clone: The sample holds other DNA sequences that translate to the same CDR3. The V call is TRBV2, the J call TRBJ1-1; a possible D gene is TRBD1 (6 bases). V lost 10 bases and J lost 0, with 12 bases in between. This CDR3 comprises 13 residues. Germline V gene lookup returns CDR1 SNHLY and CDR2 FYNNEI. CDR3 sequence: CATRGGLNTEAFF. The CDR3 region has the DNA TGTGCCACCAGGGGAGGGCTGAACACTGAAGCTTTCTTT.

V usage is TRBV18 and J usage is TRBJ2-1; tentative D call: TRBD2 (5 bases). Trimming took 3 bases from V and 6 from J, leaving 12 bases between them. Germline-derived CDR1 and CDR2 are KGHSH and LQKENI. The CDR3 totals 14 residues. The CDR3 is CASSPREGVNEQFF. CDR3 nucleotide sequence: TGTGCCAGCTCACCCCGGGAAGGCGTCAATGAGCAGTTCTTC.

The chain combines TRBV29-1 with TRBJ2-1, with 9 bases lining up with TRBD2. CDR3 length: 19 amino acids. CDR1 and CDR2 from the germline V gene are SQVTM and ANQGSEA. V lost 5 bases, J lost 0 bases, and 17 bases stayed unmatched. The CDR3 DNA follows: TGCAGCGTTCTCCTAGCGGGGTTTCAGCAGGGGAGCTCCTACAATGAGCAGTTCTTC. Translating it yields CSVLLAGFQQGSSYNEQFF.

This clone was seen once. V usage is TRBV21-1 and J usage is TRBJ1-1. TRBV21-1 is assigned pseudogene status. CDR3 size: 13 residues. This CDR3 is CASPDGENTEAFF. DNA of the CDR3: TGTGCCAGTCCGGACGGGGAGAACACTGAAGCTTTCTTT.

The chain employs TRBV9 and TRBJ2-2, with 7 bases lining up with TRBD1. The ends lost 4 bases at V and 11 bases at J; junction bases unmatched: 14. Germline V gives CDR1 SGDLS, CDR2 YYNGEE. The CDR3 totals 15 residues. In DNA form, the CDR3 reads TGTGCCAGCAGCTTTCAGGGGGTGGGGGCCCCCGAGCTGTTTTTT. Translation gives CASSFQGVGAPELFF.

J is TRBJ1-5 and V is TRBV19; D unresolved. V shed 3 bases and J shed 5 bases, with 17 bases lying between them. Germline V lookup: CDR1 LNHDA, CDR2 SQIVND (reference sequence). The CDR3 runs to 16 residues. DNA for the CDR3: TGTGCCAGTAGTATTTCCCGCGGGAAGGCCGATCAGCCCCAGCATTTT. Translating it yields CASSISRGKADQPQHF. Filled out from reference TRBV19 and TRBJ1-5, the complete variable domain reads DGGITQSPKYLFRKEGQNVTLSCEQNLNHDAMYWYRQDPGQGLRLIYYSQIVNDFQKGDIAEGYSVSREKKESFPLTVTSAQKNPTAFYLCASSISRGKADQPQHFGDGTRLSIL.

The chain carries TRBV7-2 and TRBJ1-5; 8 positions match TRBD1. Germline assignment: CDR1 SGHTA and CDR2 FQGNSA. The junction had 4 bases not matched to a gene; V was cut back by 3 bases and J by 3 bases. The length of the CDR3 is 15 residues. The CDR3 bases are TGTGCCAGCAGCTTCCGGACAGGGACCAATCAGCCCCAGCATTTT. Protein sequence: CASSFRTGTNQPQHF.

CDR3 bases: TGTGCCAGCAGCACCTATAACTACTACGAGCAGTACTTC. It yields the protein CASSTYNYYEQYF. This chain joins TRBV6-2 or TRBV6-3 and TRBJ2-7, with no clear D. This CDR3 comprises 13 residues. Deletions cut 6 bases from V and 3 bases from J, with 12 bases between. The germline gives CDR1 MNHEY, CDR2 SVGEGT.

The chain uses TRBV19 and TRBJ1-1; perhaps TRBD1 as D (5 bases). The CDR3 covers 14 residues. From germline, CDR1 is LNHDA and CDR2 SQIVND (reference sequence). With 5 bases removed from V and 1 base from J, the gap between germline ends came to 11 bases. CDR3 sequence reads: CASSQGPGNTEAFF. For the CDR3, the DNA is TGTGCCAGTAGTCAGGGCCCAGGGAACACTGAAGCTTTCTTT.

CDR3 bases: TGTGCCAGCAGCGTGGCGGGACAGCCTGAAGCTTTCTTT. Amino acid sequence: CASSVAGQPEAFF. This chain joins TRBV5-4 and TRBJ1-1; TRBD1 agrees at 7 bases. Trimming at V came to 4 bases and at J to 6 bases, leaving 6 bases not matched to a gene. Germline V lookup: CDR1 SGHNT, CDR2 YYREEE (reference sequence). There are 13 residues in the CDR3.

This chain links TRBV10-3 with TRBJ1-4, with 9 positions matching TRBD1. There are 13 residues in the CDR3. V dropped 4 bases and J dropped 7; count of bases not matched to a gene: 1. Germline V gene sequence: CDR1 ENHRY, CDR2 SYGVKD. CDR3 nucleotides: TGTGCCATCAGTGGGGGACAGGGTGAAAAACTGTTTTTT. Translated, it gives CAISGGQGEKLFF.

The chain uses TRBV4-1 and TRBJ1-5; no definite D call. Germline V gene data show CDR1 as MGHRA and CDR2 as YSYEKL. V lost 0 bases and J 5 bases, leaving 8 bases between the germline ends. The CDR3 runs to 14 residues. The CDR3 sequence is CASSQDTSYQPQHF. For the CDR3, the DNA is TGCGCCAGCAGCCAAGATACGAGCTATCAGCCCCAGCATTTT.